The subject of this entry is one T cell receptor (beta chain). Study processing details: For nucleated cells, counts were estimated from reference gene primer amplification. The assay was immunoSEQ multiplex PCR, and TCRdb's table has in-frame clones only and misses some. V, J and clone size are taken as reported in that table, and D and trimming were inferred from the DNA itself. Of 100,000 to 150,000 clones listed, about 85% were seen once; the top ten hold about 6.9%. These data belong to a study of blood T cell repertoires in COVID-19. About the study: Samples representing acute and convalescent COVID-19 were sourced from the United States, Italy and Spain. PBMCs, B-cell-depleted T cells, or T cells provided the cDNA or gDNA that made up the material.

V gave up 4 bases and J gave up 5 bases; unmatched junction bases: 10. The CDR3 is made up of 15 amino acids. The V gene's germline CDR1 is SGHDT and CDR2 YYEEEE. The chain couples TRBV5-6 to TRBJ2-7; 9 nucleotides agree with TRBD1. The receptor's source is an elderly man with active or convalescent COVID-19. Sequenced input: peripheral blood. CDR3 sequence (DNA): TGTGCCAGCAGCATGACCGGGACAGGGTTGGACGAGCAGTACTTC. Protein sequence: CASSMTGTGLDEQYF.